Following are 23 T cell receptor beta chains from one sample sequenced in a study of T cells after yellow fever vaccination. TCRdb re-analysed the 5' RACE reads in MiXCR, keeping a single row per CDR3 protein. The table includes 500,000 to 650,000 distinct CDR3 sequences, about 14% detected once. Sequences were derived from PBMCs, sampled on the day of the yellow fever booster vaccination. The receptors stem from a man aged 25 to 45 who received the YFV17D yellow fever vaccine.

This clonotype was observed a few times. This sequence joins TRBV15 and TRBJ1-6; the match to TRBD1 covers 7 bases. Looked up from germline, CDR1 is LNHNV and CDR2 is YYDKDF (reference sequence). CDR3 length equals 17 residues. J lost 14 bases, V lost 0 bases, and 16 bases had no gene match. The CDR3 spells CATSRDRMTGPAGALHF. Written as DNA, the CDR3 is TGTGCCACCAGCAGAGATCGTATGACAGGGCCAGCCGGAGCCCTCCACTTT.

The genes are TRBV28 and TRBJ2-7; possible D gene TRBD1, 6 bases. This CDR3 comprises 17 residues. Between the trimmed V and J ends, which lost 4 bases and 4 bases, there was a span of 23 bases. Germline-derived CDR1 and CDR2 are MDHEN and SYDVKM. In DNA form, the CDR3 reads TGTGCCAGCAGTTACGACAGGACCTTCTTGTGGAGGTACGAGCAGTACTTC. Translated: CASSYDRTFLWRYEQYF.

This chain uses TRBV30 with TRBJ2-1, with D possibly matching TRBD2 (6 bases). V was clipped by 4 bases and J by 2 bases, with 9 bases between them. Germline CDR1 is GTSNPN and CDR2 is SVGIG (reference sequence). This CDR3 spans 13 amino acids. The CDR3 loop is CAWNRGAYNEQFF. CDR3 DNA: TGTGCCTGGAACCGCGGGGCCTACAATGAGCAGTTCTTC.

This chain uses TRBV4-2 with TRBJ2-1; TRBD1 matches at 7 bases. The germline CDR1 and CDR2 sequences are LGHNA and YNFKEQ. The CDR3 has 20 residues. With V trimmed by 4 bases and J by 4 bases, 22 bases remained unmatched. CDR3 bases: TGTGCCAGCAGCCCAAGACAGGGTCAAGGTGGCGGATATCTTTACAATGAGCAGTTCTTC. It codes for CASSPRQGQGGGYLYNEQFF.

This clonotype came up a few times. This chain uses TRBV5-1 with TRBJ2-7, with 8 positions matching TRBD1. Germline assignment: CDR1 SGHRS and CDR2 YFSETQ. The CDR3 runs 14 residues. V lost 0 bases and J lost 5; bases outside the gene matches: 4. The CDR3 spells CASSLGQGANEQYF. CDR3 bases: TGCGCCAGCAGCTTGGGGCAGGGGGCTAACGAGCAGTACTTC.

The chain is built from TRBV11-2 and TRBJ2-2; TRBD2 agrees at 9 bases. The CDR3 is made up of 15 amino acids. Germline V CDR1 and CDR2: SGHAT, FQNNGV. V shed 1 base and J 4 bases; nucleotides not matched to a gene: 1. CDR3 nucleotides: TGTGCCAGCAGCTTAGTACTAGCGGGCACCGGGGAGCTGTTTTTT. Protein: CASSLVLAGTGELFF. The entire variable domain, with the rest obtained from reference TRBV11-2 and TRBJ2-2, is as follows: EAGVAQSPRYKIIEKRQSVAFWCNPISGHATLYWYQQILGQGPKLLIQFQNNGVVDDSQLPKDRFSAERLKGVDSTLKIQPAKLEDSAVYLCASSLVLAGTGELFFGEGSRLTVL.

The chain has TRBV5-1 and TRBJ2-5; unclear D gene. The CDR3 sequence is 12 residues long. Germline V CDR1 and CDR2: SGHRS, YFSETQ. Trimming stripped 0 bases from V and 4 bases from J, with 4 bases between. The CDR3, as DNA: TGCGCCAGCAGCTTGGAGGCAGAGACCCAGTACTTC. Translation: CASSLEAETQYF.

J is TRBJ1-5 and V is TRBV12-3 or TRBV12-4; D remains unclear. Trimming stripped 4 bases from V and 2 bases from J, with 6 bases between. The CDR3 sequence is 13 residues long. Here the CDR3 reads CASSSNRNQPQHF. In DNA, the CDR3 is TGTGCCAGCAGTTCCAACCGCAATCAGCCCCAGCATTTT.

In this sample, this clonotype is large. This chain connects TRBV2 to TRBJ1-1; 8 bases fit TRBD1. This CDR3 has 15 amino acids. Germline lookup yields CDR1 SNHLY and CDR2 FYNNEI. V trimming: 7 bases; J trimming: 4 bases; junction bases outside the gene matches: 11. The CDR3 region is CASTSPDRVGTEAFF. The CDR3 DNA reads as TGTGCCAGCACCTCCCCGGACAGGGTTGGCACTGAAGCTTTCTTT.

This chain connects TRBV6-5 to TRBJ2-7; maybe TRBD1 (6 bases). The V gene lost 2 bases and the J gene lost 5 bases, with 10 bases spanning the gap. The germline gives CDR1 MNHEY, CDR2 SVGAGI. This CDR3 has 13 residues. The CDR3 sequence is CASSYRHRDEQYF. As DNA, the CDR3 is TGTGCCAGCAGTTACCGACACAGGGACGAGCAGTACTTC.

This sequence joins TRBV9 and TRBJ1-2; no firm D call. CDR1 and CDR2 from the germline V gene are SGDLS and YYNGEE. Trimming left V 0 bases short and J 1 base short, with 7 bases between. This CDR3 has 14 amino acids. The CDR3 DNA follows: TGTGCCAGCAGCGTAGGGGGAGGTAACTATGGCTACACCTTC. Translating gives CASSVGGGNYGYTF.

This clonotype was counted a few times. The rearrangement uses TRBV7-2 and TRBJ2-2; 8 nucleotides match TRBD2. After removal of 2 bases from V and 6 bases from J, the junction contained 2 bases not matched to a gene. The length of the CDR3 is 14 residues. Germline V gives CDR1 SGHTA, CDR2 FQGNSA. The CDR3 loop reads CASSLLREAGELFF. The CDR3 DNA reads TGTGCCAGCAGCTTATTGCGGGAGGCCGGGGAGCTGTTTTTT.

This sequence joins TRBV14 and TRBJ2-2, with a tentative D call TRBD2 (5 bases). Germline V lookup: CDR1 SGHDN, CDR2 FVKESK. The CDR3 is 15 amino acids. Trimming took 1 base from V and 5 from J, leaving 11 bases between them. CDR3 sequence reads: CASSQVYSGTGELFF. The CDR3 region has the DNA TGTGCCAGCAGCCAAGTCTATTCGGGGACCGGGGAGCTGTTTTTT.

This chain uses TRBV20-1 with TRBJ1-1; D is ambiguous. The CDR3 loop spans 10 amino acids. CDR1 and CDR2 (germline): DFQATT, SNEGSKA (reference sequence). In nucleotides, the CDR3 is TGCAGGGGAACCCCCACTGAAGCTTTCTTT. It yields the protein CRGTPTEAFF.

The CDR3 region has the DNA TGTGCCAGCAGCTCAGAACCGACTAGCTTAGAGACCCAGTACTTC. It encodes CASSSEPTSLETQYF. The chain carries TRBV7-6 and TRBJ2-5; 7 bases are a match to TRBD2. The CDR3 consists of 15 residues. CDR1 is SGHVS, CDR2 FNYEAQ, per germline. Unmatched junction bases numbered 9, after V lost 4 bases and J lost 4 bases.

This clonotype showed up just a few times. The chain couples TRBV7-2 to TRBJ1-2, with TRBD1 matching over 7 bases. Germline CDR1 SGHTA, CDR2 FQGNSA. V was pared by 6 bases and J by 1 base, with 8 bases of the junction left unmatched. This CDR3 is 15 amino acids long. In DNA form, the CDR3 reads TGTGCCAGCAGTTCCCGACAGGGCATTAACTATGGCTACACCTTC. Its protein product is CASSSRQGINYGYTF.

This clonotype was seen a handful of times. The chain uses TRBV19 and TRBJ2-1, with D possibly being TRBD1 or TRBD2 (6 bases each). V was cut by 7 bases and J by 3 bases, with 16 bases left in between. There are 15 residues in the CDR3. Germline V gene sequence: CDR1 LNHDA, CDR2 SQIVND (reference sequence). CDR3 sequence reads: CASMERRGVYNEQFF. For the CDR3, the DNA is TGTGCCAGTATGGAGCGGAGGGGGGTCTACAATGAGCAGTTCTTC.

This clonotype has a count of ten or more. The chain combines TRBV5-1 with TRBJ2-3; D uncertain. This CDR3 spans 15 amino acids. Germline-derived CDR1 and CDR2 are SGHRS and YFSETQ. Trimming pared 4 bases from V and 3 bases from J, leaving 15 bases between. CDR3 sequence (DNA): TGCGCCAGCAGCCTAAGCGTGGAACCTACAGATACGCAGTATTTT. It yields the protein CASSLSVEPTDTQYF.

V and J are TRBV5-5 and TRBJ2-7; 10 nucleotides line up with TRBD2. V shed 4 bases, J shed 5 bases, and the junction held 9 bases outside the gene matches. CDR1 SGHKS and CDR2 YYEKEE come from the germline V gene (reference sequence). The CDR3 runs 15 residues. The CDR3 loop reads CASSPSGSGFDEQYF. The CDR3 DNA reads as TGTGCCAGCAGCCCTAGCGGGAGCGGGTTCGACGAGCAGTACTTC.

There are a few counts of this clonotype. V gene TRBV7-9 combines with J gene TRBJ2-3, with D possibly being TRBD1 or TRBD2 (5 bases each). V was cut by 5 bases and J by 5 bases, with 20 bases left in between. This CDR3 comprises 16 residues. Looked up from germline, CDR1 is SEHNR and CDR2 is FQNEAQ (reference sequence). DNA of the CDR3: TGTGCCAGCAGCCCGTGGGCCGGGGCGGTAATAGATACGCAGTATTTT. It specifies CASSPWAGAVIDTQYF. Complete variable domain (other parts from reference TRBV7-9 and TRBJ2-3): DTGVSQNPRHKITKRGQNVTFRCDPISEHNRLYWYRQTLGQGPEFLTYFQNEAQLEKSRLLSDRFSAERPKGSFSTLEIQRTEQGDSAMYLCASSPWAGAVIDTQYFGPGTRLTVL.

This clonotype was recorded at least ten times. This chain's CDR3 is CASSLFWRGNTGELFF. For the CDR3, the DNA is TGTGCCAGCAGCTTATTCTGGCGGGGGAACACCGGGGAGCTGTTTTTT. The chain joins TRBV7-2 to TRBJ2-2; perhaps TRBD2 as D (6 bases). Per the germline V gene, CDR1 is SGHTA and CDR2 is FQGNSA. The CDR3 spans 16 residues. Trimming took 2 bases from V and 1 from J, leaving 11 bases between them. Drawing the rest from reference TRBV7-2 and TRBJ2-2, the complete variable domain is GAGVSQSPSNKVTEKGKDVELRCDPISGHTALYWYRQSLGQGLEFLIYFQGNSAPDKSGLPSDRFSAERTGGSVSTLTIQRTQQEDSAVYLCASSLFWRGNTGELFFGEGSRLTVL.

The chain uses TRBV7-2 and TRBJ2-2, with D perhaps TRBD2 (6 bases). The V end was cut by 1 base, the J end by 6 bases, with 9 bases between. The CDR3 covers 14 residues. Germline assignment: CDR1 SGHTA and CDR2 FQGNSA. The chain's CDR3 is CASSLGGLAGELFF. CDR3 bases: TGTGCCAGCAGCTTAGGGGGACTCGCCGGGGAGCTGTTTTTT.

This clonotype has a handful of counts. The J gene is TRBJ2-7, the V gene TRBV5-1, with D possibly being TRBD1 (5 bases). With 4 bases removed from V and 5 bases from J, the gap between germline ends came to 16 bases. The CDR3 totals 14 residues. The germline V gene has CDR1 SGHRS and CDR2 YFSETQ. CDR3 sequence: CASSGAHAADEQYF. CDR3 nucleotides: TGCGCCAGCAGCGGGGCCCATGCCGCTGACGAGCAGTACTTC. Supplemented by reference TRBV5-1 and TRBJ2-7, the full variable domain reads KAGVTQTPRYLIKTRGQQVTLSCSPISGHRSVSWYQQTPGQGLQFLFEYFSETQRNKGNFPGRFSGRQFSNSRSEMNVSTLELGDSALYLCASSGAHAADEQYFGPGTRLTVT.